These 25 T cell receptor beta chains originate from one sample sequenced in a study of blood T cell repertoires in COVID-19. The table came from immunoSEQ multiplex PCR; TCRdb's copy has only in-frame clones and leaves some out. The sample yields over 90,000 clones, roughly 90% seen once. The sample taken for sequencing was peripheral blood. The source of these receptors is a woman in her sixties with acute or convalescent COVID-19.

The chain recombines TRBV12-3 or TRBV12-4 with TRBJ2-7; D perhaps matches TRBD2 (6 bases). The CDR3 is 13 residues long. The V gene lost 4 bases and the J gene lost 2 bases, with 9 bases spanning the gap. The CDR3: CASSSGLTYEQYV. The CDR3 nucleotides are TGTGCCAGCAGTTCGGGACTCACCTACGAGCAGTACGTC.

This clone was counted a few times. The chain links TRBV11-3 to TRBJ2-1, with 12 bases fitting TRBD2. The J segment lost 10 bases and the V segment lost 1 base, leaving 5 bases of the junction unmatched. The CDR3 is 15 amino acids. Germline V CDR1 and CDR2: SGHNT, YENEEA. CDR3 sequence reads: CASSLGLAGAGEQFF. The CDR3 nucleotides are TGTGCCAGCAGCTTAGGACTAGCGGGAGCAGGAGAGCAGTTCTTC.

This chain links TRBV2 with TRBJ1-3; maybe TRBD1 (6 bases). The germline CDR1 and CDR2 sequences are SNHLY and FYNNEI. Trimming took off 6 bases at V and 4 bases at J, with 16 bases between the two ends. The CDR3 contains 15 residues. CDR3 region: CASSQGARGGNTIYF. The CDR3, as DNA: TGTGCCAGCAGCCAAGGAGCCAGGGGAGGAAACACCATATATTTT.

This chain uses TRBV30 with TRBJ2-5; the match to TRBD2 covers 12 bases. The germline V gene has CDR1 GTSNPN and CDR2 SVGIG (reference sequence). The trim removed 2 bases at V and 4 bases at J, leaving 5 bases unmatched. This CDR3 is built from 15 residues. CDR3: CAWSPSGRVGETQYF. In nucleotides, the CDR3 is TGTGCCTGGAGTCCTAGCGGGAGGGTTGGAGAGACCCAGTACTTC.

The chain is built from TRBV29-1 and TRBJ1-1; D call uncertain. Trimming took 4 bases from V and 9 from J, leaving 9 bases between them. The CDR3 sequence is 10 residues long. The germline V gene has CDR1 SQVTM and CDR2 ANQGSEA. In DNA form, the CDR3 reads TGCAGCGTTGTGGAGACGCAAGCTTTCTTT. Translation: CSVVETQAFF. Combining the CDR3 with reference TRBV29-1 and TRBJ1-1 gives the whole variable domain SAVISQKPSRDICQRGTSLTIQCQVDSQVTMMFWYRQQPGQSLTLIATANQGSEATYESGFVIDKFPISRPNLTFSTLTVSNMSPEDSSIYLCSVVETQAFFGQGTRLTVV.

J is TRBJ2-2 and V is TRBV4-2; D remains ambiguous. Germline V lookup: CDR1 LGHNA, CDR2 YNFKEQ. The CDR3 runs 15 residues. V lost 1 base, J lost 5 bases, and 11 bases lay in between. CDR3 nucleotide sequence: TGTGCCAGCAGCCAAGGCAGCCAGGCGACCGGGGAGCTGTTTTTT. It specifies CASSQGSQATGELFF.

The chain combines TRBV29-1 with TRBJ2-1; 12 bases are a match to TRBD2. This CDR3 spans 13 amino acids. The junction had 7 bases not matched to a gene; V was cut back by 2 bases and J by 14 bases. Germline V CDR1 and CDR2: SQVTM, ANQGSEA. In DNA, the CDR3 is TGCAGCGTTGAATGGCTAGCGGGAGGGGGAAAGTTCTTC. Its translation: CSVEWLAGGGKFF.

This clone was detected only once. The genes are TRBV4-2 and TRBJ1-5, with 7 bases matching TRBD1. The CDR3 is 17 amino acids. The V gene's germline CDR1 is LGHNA and CDR2 YNFKEQ. Trimming took 1 base from V and 0 from J; bases not matched to a gene: 6. The CDR3 sequence: CASSQAWDRYSNQPQHF. In DNA form, the CDR3 reads TGTGCCAGCAGCCAAGCATGGGACAGATATAGCAATCAGCCCCAGCATTTT.

The gene calls are TRBV28 and TRBJ1-1, with 11 bases lining up with TRBD1. Unmatched junction bases numbered 6, after V lost 10 bases and J lost 5 bases. The CDR3 consists of 13 residues. CDR1 is MDHEN, CDR2 SYDVKM, per germline. CDR3 in amino acids: CATSDRGRTEAFF. The CDR3 nucleotides are TGTGCCACCTCGGACAGGGGGCGTACTGAAGCTTTCTTT. The full variable domain, with the rest looked up from reference TRBV28 and TRBJ1-1, is DVKVTQSSRYLVKRTGEKVFLECVQDMDHENMFWYRQDPGLGLRLIYFSYDVKMKEKGDIPEGYSVSREKKERFSLILESASTNQTSMYLCATSDRGRTEAFFGQGTRLTVV.

The rearrangement uses TRBV7-8 and TRBJ2-1, with 7 bases that match TRBD2. Germline CDR1 reads SGHVS; CDR2 reads FQNEAQ. The CDR3 has 19 amino acids. Trimming cost V 5 bases and J 3 bases; bases outside gene matches: 19. CDR3 sequence (DNA): TGTGCCAGCAGCCCCAGATTTAGTAGTTCCAGCGGGATCTACAATGAGCAGTTCTTC. Translation: CASSPRFSSSSGIYNEQFF.

The J gene is TRBJ2-4, the V gene TRBV19, with D hard to call. In germline, CDR1 is LNHDA, CDR2 SQIVND (reference sequence). The V end was cut by 1 base, the J end by 7 bases, with 8 bases between. The CDR3 loop spans 13 amino acids. The CDR3 coding sequence is TGTGCCAGTAGTATAGTAGAAGTGAACATTCAGTACTTC. Amino acid sequence: CASSIVEVNIQYF.

The chain combines TRBV11-2 with TRBJ2-1; 8 nucleotides match TRBD1. With V trimmed by 5 bases and J by 4 bases, 4 bases remained unmatched. Germline loops: CDR1 SGHAT, CDR2 FQNNGV. The CDR3 sequence is 14 residues long. CDR3 nucleotide sequence: TGTGCCAGCAGCAAGGGGGACAGGTACAATGAGCAGTTCTTC. This translates into CASSKGDRYNEQFF.

Worth noting for this clone: At one end, the junction sequence differs from germline, possibly due to a read error. The chain has TRBV12-3 or TRBV12-4 and TRBJ1-2; no definite D call. The CDR3 loop spans 13 amino acids. The CDR3 DNA sequence: TGTGCCAGCAGTCCCCGGGCCCCACCCTATAGCGTCTTC. As protein: CASSPRAPPYSVF.

This clone was counted once. The chain is built from TRBV4-2 and TRBJ2-1, with D possibly matching TRBD2 (6 bases). The germline V gene has CDR1 LGHNA and CDR2 YNFKEQ. V lost 0 bases and J 9 bases, leaving 12 bases between the germline ends. The length of the CDR3 is 14 residues. CDR3 amino acids: CASSQERLDSEQFF. The CDR3 bases are TGTGCCAGCAGCCAAGAACGACTAGACAGTGAGCAGTTCTTC.

This chain joins TRBV19 and TRBJ1-4; perhaps TRBD1 as D (6 bases). This CDR3 comprises 14 residues. Trimming took off 5 bases at V and 11 bases at J, with 18 bases between the two ends. From germline, CDR1 is LNHDA and CDR2 SQIVND (reference sequence). This CDR3 is CASSVQTYREKLFF. The CDR3 coding sequence is TGTGCCAGTAGTGTCCAAACCTACAGGGAGAAACTGTTTTTT.

The rearrangement links TRBV2 to TRBJ1-2; D not resolved. Germline values: CDR1 SNHLY, CDR2 FYNNEI. This CDR3 region has 13 residues. The chain's CDR3 is CVNIGLANYGYTF. The CDR3 DNA is TGTGTGAACATCGGGTTAGCTAACTATGGCTACACCTTC.

The J gene is TRBJ1-1, the V gene TRBV7-9, with D uncertain. Trimming stripped 3 bases from V and 5 bases from J, with 4 bases between. This CDR3 has 11 amino acids. The V gene's germline CDR1 is SEHNR and CDR2 FQNEAQ (reference sequence). The CDR3 loop is CASSFPTEAFF. CDR3 nucleotides: TGTGCCAGCAGCTTCCCGACTGAAGCTTTCTTT.

This clone was detected once. The chain links TRBV12-3 or TRBV12-4 to TRBJ1-4; D is possibly TRBD1 (6 bases). The CDR3 has 13 amino acids. The ends were cut back, 3 bases at V and 8 bases at J, with 10 bases in the middle. The CDR3 reads CASSFQGSEKLFF. CDR3 bases: TGTGCCAGCAGTTTTCAGGGGTCGGAAAAACTGTTTTTT.

Only one count was recorded for this clone. This chain uses TRBV1 with TRBJ2-3; TRBD1, the D gene given by the table, was not confirmed from the DNA. TRBV1 is a recognized pseudogene. This CDR3 comprises 16 residues. CDR3 sequence (DNA): TGCACCAGCAGCCAAGATGGCCGACCCCATCAGGGTGGGCAGTATTTT. Translation: CTSSQDGRPHQGGQYF.

V is TRBV5-6 and J is TRBJ1-6; 8 bases agree with TRBD1. The CDR3 covers 17 residues. V gave up 3 bases and J gave up 7 bases; unmatched junction bases: 12. Per the germline V gene, CDR1 is SGHDT and CDR2 is YYEEEE. The CDR3 bases are TGTGCCAGCAGCTCGAAAGACAGGGGAAGGGGAAATTCACCCCTCCACTTT. Translating it yields CASSSKDRGRGNSPLHF.

The CDR3 spells CASSHQSYEQYF. The CDR3 DNA reads TGTGCCAGCAGTCATCAGTCCTACGAGCAGTACTTC. This rearrangement joins TRBV6-6 to TRBJ2-7, with no clear D. From germline, CDR1 is MNHNY and CDR2 SVGAGI (reference sequence). Trimming cost V 5 bases and J 1 base, with 6 bases left between them. The CDR3 has 12 amino acids.

The chain links TRBV5-1 to TRBJ1-1; D unclear. The CDR3 is 17 residues long. Germline V lookup: CDR1 SGHRS, CDR2 YFSETQ. V lost 1 base and J 8 bases, leaving 24 bases between the germline ends. The CDR3 nucleotides are TGCGCCAGCAGCTTGAGTAGCGGGGTTGGTCTGGTCTACGAAGCTTTCTTT. Translating it yields CASSLSSGVGLVYEAFF.

The rearrangement uses TRBV5-5 and TRBJ1-3; D gene uncertain. This CDR3 comprises 17 residues. The V end was cut by 0 bases, the J end by 0 bases, with 13 bases between. The V gene's germline CDR1 is SGHKS and CDR2 YYEKEE (reference sequence). CDR3 nucleotide sequence: TGTGCCAGCAGCTTGGACGTTGAGGTTTACTCTGGAAACACCATATATTTT. It is translated as CASSLDVEVYSGNTIYF.

The V call is TRBV2, the J call TRBJ1-5; D gene unclear. CDR1 and CDR2 (germline): SNHLY, FYNNEI. V shed 0 bases and J shed 5 bases, with 11 bases lying between them. The CDR3 sequence is 15 residues long. CDR3 DNA sequence: TGTGCCAGCAGTGAAGCGCTTCGGGGAGATCAGCCCCAGCATTTT. The encoded protein is CASSEALRGDQPQHF.

The J gene is TRBJ1-5, the V gene TRBV24-1; D call uncertain. From germline, CDR1 is KGHDR and CDR2 SFDVKD. The CDR3 consists of 16 residues. V was pared by 3 bases and J by 2 bases, with 13 bases between. The CDR3 DNA reads TGTGCCACCAGTGATGCGAGGGCCGAGGGCAATCAGCCCCAGCATTTT. It translates to CATSDARAEGNQPQHF.